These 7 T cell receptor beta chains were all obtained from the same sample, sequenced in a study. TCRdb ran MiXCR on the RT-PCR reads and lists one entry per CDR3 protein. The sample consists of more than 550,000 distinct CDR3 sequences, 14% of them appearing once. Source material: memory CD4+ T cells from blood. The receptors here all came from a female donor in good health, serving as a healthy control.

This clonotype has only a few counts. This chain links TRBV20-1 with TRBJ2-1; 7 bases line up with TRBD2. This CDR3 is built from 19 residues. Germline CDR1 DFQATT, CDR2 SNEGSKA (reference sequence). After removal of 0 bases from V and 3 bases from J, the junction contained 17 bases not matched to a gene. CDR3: CSARDRDRKVAGNYNEQFF. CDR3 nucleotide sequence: TGCAGTGCTAGAGATCGAGACCGGAAGGTAGCGGGCAACTACAATGAGCAGTTCTTC.

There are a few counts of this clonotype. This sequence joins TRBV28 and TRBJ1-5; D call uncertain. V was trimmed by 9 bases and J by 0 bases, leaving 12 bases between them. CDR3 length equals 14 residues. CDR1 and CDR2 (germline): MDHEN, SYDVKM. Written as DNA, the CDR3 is TGTGCCAGTCGGTGGTCATATAGCAATCAGCCCCAGCATTTT. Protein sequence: CASRWSYSNQPQHF.

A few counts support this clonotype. DNA of the CDR3: TGTGCCAGCAGCGCGACAGGGAGAAGCACAGATACGCAGTATTTT. Amino acids: CASSATGRSTDTQYF. V is TRBV9 and J is TRBJ2-3; 7 nucleotides match TRBD1. V lost 3 bases and J lost 0; bases outside the gene matches: 4. Germline V gene lookup returns CDR1 SGDLS and CDR2 YYNGEE. This CDR3 has 15 residues.

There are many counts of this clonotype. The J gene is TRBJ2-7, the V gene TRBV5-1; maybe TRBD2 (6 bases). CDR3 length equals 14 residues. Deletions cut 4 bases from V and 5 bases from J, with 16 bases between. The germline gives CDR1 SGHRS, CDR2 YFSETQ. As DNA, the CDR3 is TGCGCCAGCAGCGCGGGCACTAGCCGTGACGAGCAGTACTTC. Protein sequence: CASSAGTSRDEQYF.

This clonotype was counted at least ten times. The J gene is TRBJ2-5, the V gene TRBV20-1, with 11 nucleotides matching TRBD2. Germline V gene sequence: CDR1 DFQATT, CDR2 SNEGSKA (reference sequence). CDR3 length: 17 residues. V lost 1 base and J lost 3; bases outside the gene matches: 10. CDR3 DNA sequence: TGCAGTGCTAGAGCCGTCGCCGGTAGCGGGAGGGAAGAGACCCAGTACTTC. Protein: CSARAVAGSGREETQYF.

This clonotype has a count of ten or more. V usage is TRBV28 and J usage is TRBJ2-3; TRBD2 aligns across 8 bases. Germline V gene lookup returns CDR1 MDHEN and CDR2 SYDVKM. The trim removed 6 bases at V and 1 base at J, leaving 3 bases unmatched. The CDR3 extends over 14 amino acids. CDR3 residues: CASRETSGTDTQYF. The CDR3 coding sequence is TGTGCCAGCAGGGAGACTAGCGGCACAGATACGCAGTATTTT.

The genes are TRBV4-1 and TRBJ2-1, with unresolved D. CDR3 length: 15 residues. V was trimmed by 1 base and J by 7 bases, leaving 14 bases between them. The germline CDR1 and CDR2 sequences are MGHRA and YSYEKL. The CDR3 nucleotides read TGCGCCAGCAGCCAAGGGGCTAGAGACGTGAATGAGCAGTTCTTC. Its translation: CASSQGARDVNEQFF.